The present T cell receptor beta chain was sequenced within a study of metastatic and nonmetastatic thyroid tumors. As for the study in general: Blood and tumor or nodule tissue repertoires from malignant and benign thyroid patients were compared. Study outcomes and limitations: Benign nodules were reported to have significantly lower TCR beta diversity than malignant thyroid tumors, in blood and tumor.

As regards this clone: Its antigen is unidentified.

V gave up 1 base and J gave up 2 bases, with 12 bases separating them. Germline CDR1 and CDR2: MNHNS and SASEGT. CDR3 length: 15 amino acids. No patient had received any treatment before thyroid surgery. In the authors' methods: CDR3 differences across clinicopathological groups were used to build a distant-metastasis classifier for papillary thyroid cancer. TCRdb ran MiXCR on the PCR reads. The V and J calls reflect TCRdb's pipeline rather than the authors' work. The sample records 25,000 to 35,000 clones, roughly 10% being singletons. The sequence was obtained from a female donor with papillary thyroid cancer or a benign thyroid nodule (not recorded which). Some clones in this sample may be carry-over from other donors' samples. Material: blood. The chain links TRBV6-1 to TRBJ2-7; either TRBD1 or TRBD2 may supply D (5 bases each). This CDR3 reads CASSEGGTPAYEQYF. The CDR3, as DNA: TGTGCCAGCAGTGAAGGTGGGACGCCAGCCTACGAGCAGTACTTC.